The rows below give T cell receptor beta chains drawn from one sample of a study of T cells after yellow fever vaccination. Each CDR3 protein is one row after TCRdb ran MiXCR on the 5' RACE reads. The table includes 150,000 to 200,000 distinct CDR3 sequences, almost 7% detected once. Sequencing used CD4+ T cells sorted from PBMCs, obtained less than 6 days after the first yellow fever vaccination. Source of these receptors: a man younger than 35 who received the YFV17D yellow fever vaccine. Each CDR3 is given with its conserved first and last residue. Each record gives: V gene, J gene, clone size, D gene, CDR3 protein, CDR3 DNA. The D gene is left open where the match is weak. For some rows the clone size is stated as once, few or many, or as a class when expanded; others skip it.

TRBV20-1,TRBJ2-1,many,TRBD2,CSARGLTSGRLDEQFF,TGCAGTGCTAGAGGTCTGACTAGCGGGAGGTTGGATGAGCAGTTCTTC
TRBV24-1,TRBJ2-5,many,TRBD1,CATSDRDRGAGETQYF,TGTGCCACCAGTGATCGGGACAGGGGAGCGGGAGAGACCCAGTACTTC
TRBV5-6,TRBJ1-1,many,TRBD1,CASNEGGAGTEAFF,TGTGCCAGCAACGAAGGGGGCGCGGGCACTGAAGCTTTCTTT
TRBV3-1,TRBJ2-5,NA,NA,CASSQDGRRGKYQETQYF,TGTGCCAGCAGCCAAGACGGGCGACGAGGGAAGTACCAAGAGACCCAGTACTTC
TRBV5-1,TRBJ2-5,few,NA,CASSFLGRETQYF,TGCGCCAGCAGCTTCTTGGGTCGGGAGACCCAGTACTTC
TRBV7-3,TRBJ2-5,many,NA,CASSLSRQETQYF,TGTGCCAGCAGCCTCAGTCGCCAAGAGACCCAGTACTTC
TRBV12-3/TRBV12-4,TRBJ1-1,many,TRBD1,CASSLQGLNTEAFF,TGTGCCAGCAGCCTACAGGGGTTGAACACTGAAGCTTTCTTT
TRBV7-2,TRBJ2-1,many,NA,CASSLALNPALYNEQFF,TGTGCCAGCAGCTTAGCTTTGAACCCAGCCCTTTACAATGAGCAGTTCTTC
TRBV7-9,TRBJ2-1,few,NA,CASSLVVGGREQFF,TGTGCCAGCAGCTTAGTGGTAGGGGGTAGGGAGCAGTTCTTC
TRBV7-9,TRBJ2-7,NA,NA,CASSLGPNWTQYEQYF,TGTGCCAGCAGCTTAGGACCTAACTGGACACAATACGAGCAGTACTTC
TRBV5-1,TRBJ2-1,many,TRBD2,CASSPAGTPYNEQFF,TGCGCCAGCAGCCCAGCGGGGACTCCCTACAATGAGCAGTTCTTC
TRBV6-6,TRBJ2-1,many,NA,CASRGAEQFF,TGTGCCAGCAGGGGGGCGGAGCAGTTCTTC
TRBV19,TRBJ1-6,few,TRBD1,CASSTWTGGSTPLHF,TGTGCCAGTAGCACGTGGACAGGGGGCAGTACACCCCTCCACTTT
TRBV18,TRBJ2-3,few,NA,CASSPRRGVTDTQYF,TGTGCCAGCTCACCCCGCCGGGGAGTCACAGATACGCAGTATTTT
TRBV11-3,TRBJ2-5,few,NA,CASSSVGGGGETQYF,TGTGCCAGCAGCTCCGTAGGGGGAGGTGGAGAGACCCAGTACTTC
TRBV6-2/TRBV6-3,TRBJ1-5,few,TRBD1,CASRHWVDRGNQPQHF,TGTGCCAGCAGGCACTGGGTTGACAGGGGCAATCAGCCCCAGCATTTT
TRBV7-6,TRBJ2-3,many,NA,CASSLASAGTDTQYF,TGTGCCAGCAGCTTAGCTTCCGCGGGGACAGATACGCAGTATTTT
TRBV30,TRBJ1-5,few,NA,CAWTAGRNQPQHF,TGTGCCTGGACGGCAGGGCGGAATCAGCCCCAGCATTTT
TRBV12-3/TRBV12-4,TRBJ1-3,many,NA,CASSLSQGGLSGNTIYF,TGTGCCAGCAGTTTATCACAGGGAGGGCTCTCTGGAAACACCATATATTTT
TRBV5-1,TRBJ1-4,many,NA,CASSSEEKLFF,TGCGCCAGCAGCTCCGAAGAAAAACTGTTTTTT
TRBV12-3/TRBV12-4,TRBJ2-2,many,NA,CASSFVIRTGELFF,TGTGCCAGCAGTTTCGTCATCAGGACCGGGGAGCTGTTTTTT
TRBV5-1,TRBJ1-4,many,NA,CASSLAASNEKLFF,TGCGCCAGCAGCTTGGCTGCTTCTAATGAAAAACTGTTTTTT
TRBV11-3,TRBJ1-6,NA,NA,CASSLKSGINPLHF,TGTGCCAGCAGCTTGAAGTCGGGAATTAACCCCCTCCACTTT
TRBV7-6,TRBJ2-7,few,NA,CASSPQDREYEQYF,TGTGCCAGCAGCCCCCAGGACAGAGAGTACGAGCAGTACTTC
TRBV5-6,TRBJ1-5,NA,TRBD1,CASSSGTGWQPQHF,TGTGCCAGCAGCTCGGGGACAGGTTGGCAGCCCCAGCATTTT
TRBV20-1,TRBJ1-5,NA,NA,CSAGRDAQPQHF,TGCAGTGCAGGGAGAGACGCTCAGCCCCAGCATTTT
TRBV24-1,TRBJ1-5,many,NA,CATSALGGGNQPQHF,TGTGCCACCAGTGCCCTAGGAGGGGGAAATCAGCCCCAGCATTTT
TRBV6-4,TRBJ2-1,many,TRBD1,CASILFIETGSFYNEQFF,TGTGCCAGCATCCTTTTTATCGAGACAGGGTCCTTTTACAATGAGCAGTTCTTC
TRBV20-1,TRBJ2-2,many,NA,CSASVSPDGELFF,TGCAGTGCTAGTGTCAGCCCGGACGGGGAGCTGTTTTTT
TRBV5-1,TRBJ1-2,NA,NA,CASSLGLSHYGYTF,TGCGCCAGCAGCTTGGGACTGTCTCACTATGGCTACACCTTC
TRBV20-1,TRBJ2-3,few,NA,CSAFGARTDTQYF,TGCAGTGCTTTCGGGGCCCGCACAGATACGCAGTATTTT
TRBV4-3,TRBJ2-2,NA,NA,CASSQPQGSGELFF,TGCGCCAGCAGCCAACCCCAAGGATCCGGGGAGCTGTTTTTT
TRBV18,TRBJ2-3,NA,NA,CASSPVPSTSTDTQYF,TGTGCCAGCTCACCCGTTCCGAGCACTAGCACAGATACGCAGTATTTT
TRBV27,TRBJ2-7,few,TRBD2,CASSLTAGGSYEQYF,TGTGCCAGCAGTCTCACCGCGGGGGGCTCCTACGAGCAGTACTTC
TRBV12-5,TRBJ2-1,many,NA,CASGLITRAGGLRGSSYNEQFF,TGTGCTAGTGGTTTGATTACTCGGGCAGGGGGTCTGCGGGGGAGCTCCTACAATGAGCAGTTCTTC
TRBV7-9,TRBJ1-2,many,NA,CASSPRGSNYGYTF,TGTGCCAGCAGCCCGCGGGGGTCTAACTATGGCTACACCTTC
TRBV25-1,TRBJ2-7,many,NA,CASSTPGGYEQYF,TGTGCCAGCAGTACCCCAGGGGGGTACGAGCAGTACTTC
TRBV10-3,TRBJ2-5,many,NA,CAISDRGETQYF,TGTGCCATCAGTGACAGGGGAGAGACCCAGTACTTC
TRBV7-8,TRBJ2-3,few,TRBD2,CASSYGGGGATDTQYF,TGTGCCAGCAGCTATGGTGGCGGGGGGGCTACAGATACGCAGTATTTT
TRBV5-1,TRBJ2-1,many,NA,CASSSPGSRGRYNEQFF,TGCGCCAGCAGCTCCCCTGGGTCCAGGGGTCGGTACAATGAGCAGTTCTTC
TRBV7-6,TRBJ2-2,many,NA,CASSLAGQSTGELFF,TGTGCCAGCAGCTTAGCGGGGCAGTCCACCGGGGAGCTGTTTTTT
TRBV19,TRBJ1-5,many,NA,CASTDRRNQPQHF,TGTGCCAGTACGGACAGAAGGAATCAGCCCCAGCATTTT
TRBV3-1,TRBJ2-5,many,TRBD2,CASSLRLAETQYF,TGTGCCAGCAGCCTTCGACTAGCGGAGACCCAGTACTTC
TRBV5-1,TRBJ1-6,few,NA,CASSSWVNSPLHF,TGCGCCAGCAGCTCCTGGGTCAATTCACCCCTCCACTTT
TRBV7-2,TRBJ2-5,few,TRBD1,CASSLRTGGPETQYF,TGTGCCAGCAGCTTAAGAACAGGGGGCCCGGAGACCCAGTACTTC
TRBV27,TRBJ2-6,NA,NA,CASSLARSSGANVLTF,TGTGCCAGCAGTTTAGCACGGAGCTCTGGGGCCAACGTCCTGACTTTC
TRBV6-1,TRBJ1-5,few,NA,CASTKEGGQGNQPQHF,TGTGCCAGCACTAAAGAAGGGGGTCAAGGCAATCAGCCCCAGCATTTT
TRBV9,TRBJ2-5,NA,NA,CASSASGASETQYF,TGTGCCAGCAGCGCGTCCGGGGCCAGTGAGACCCAGTACTTC